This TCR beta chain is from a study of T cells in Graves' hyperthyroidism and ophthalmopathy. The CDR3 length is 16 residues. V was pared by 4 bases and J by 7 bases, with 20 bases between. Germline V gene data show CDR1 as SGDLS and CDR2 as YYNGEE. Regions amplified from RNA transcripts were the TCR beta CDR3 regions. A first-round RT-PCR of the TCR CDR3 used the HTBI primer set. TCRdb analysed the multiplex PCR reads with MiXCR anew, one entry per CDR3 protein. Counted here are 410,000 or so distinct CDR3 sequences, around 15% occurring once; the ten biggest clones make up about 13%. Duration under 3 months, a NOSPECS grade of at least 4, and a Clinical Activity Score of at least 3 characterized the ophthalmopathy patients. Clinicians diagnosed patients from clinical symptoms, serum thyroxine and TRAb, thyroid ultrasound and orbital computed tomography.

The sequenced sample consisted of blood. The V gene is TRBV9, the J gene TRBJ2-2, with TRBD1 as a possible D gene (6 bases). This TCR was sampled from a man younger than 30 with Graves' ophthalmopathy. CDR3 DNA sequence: TGTGCCAGCAGCCACCGGACAGACCGAAACTACGGGGAGCTGTTTTTT. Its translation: CASSHRTDRNYGELFF.